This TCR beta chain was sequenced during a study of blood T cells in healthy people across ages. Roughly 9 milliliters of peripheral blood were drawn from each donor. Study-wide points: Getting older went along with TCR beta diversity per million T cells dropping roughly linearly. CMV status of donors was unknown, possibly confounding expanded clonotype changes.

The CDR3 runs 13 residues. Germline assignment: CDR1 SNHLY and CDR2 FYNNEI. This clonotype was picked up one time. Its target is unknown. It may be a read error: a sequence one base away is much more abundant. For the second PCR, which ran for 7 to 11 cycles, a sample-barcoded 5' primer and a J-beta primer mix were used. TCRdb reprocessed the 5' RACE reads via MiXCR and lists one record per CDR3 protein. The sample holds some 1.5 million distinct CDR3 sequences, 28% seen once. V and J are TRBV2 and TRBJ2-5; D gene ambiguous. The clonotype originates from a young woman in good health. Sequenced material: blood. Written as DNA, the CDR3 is TGTGCCTGCAGTGAGGAACCGGGAGAGACCCAGTACTTC. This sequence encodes CACSEEPGETQYF.